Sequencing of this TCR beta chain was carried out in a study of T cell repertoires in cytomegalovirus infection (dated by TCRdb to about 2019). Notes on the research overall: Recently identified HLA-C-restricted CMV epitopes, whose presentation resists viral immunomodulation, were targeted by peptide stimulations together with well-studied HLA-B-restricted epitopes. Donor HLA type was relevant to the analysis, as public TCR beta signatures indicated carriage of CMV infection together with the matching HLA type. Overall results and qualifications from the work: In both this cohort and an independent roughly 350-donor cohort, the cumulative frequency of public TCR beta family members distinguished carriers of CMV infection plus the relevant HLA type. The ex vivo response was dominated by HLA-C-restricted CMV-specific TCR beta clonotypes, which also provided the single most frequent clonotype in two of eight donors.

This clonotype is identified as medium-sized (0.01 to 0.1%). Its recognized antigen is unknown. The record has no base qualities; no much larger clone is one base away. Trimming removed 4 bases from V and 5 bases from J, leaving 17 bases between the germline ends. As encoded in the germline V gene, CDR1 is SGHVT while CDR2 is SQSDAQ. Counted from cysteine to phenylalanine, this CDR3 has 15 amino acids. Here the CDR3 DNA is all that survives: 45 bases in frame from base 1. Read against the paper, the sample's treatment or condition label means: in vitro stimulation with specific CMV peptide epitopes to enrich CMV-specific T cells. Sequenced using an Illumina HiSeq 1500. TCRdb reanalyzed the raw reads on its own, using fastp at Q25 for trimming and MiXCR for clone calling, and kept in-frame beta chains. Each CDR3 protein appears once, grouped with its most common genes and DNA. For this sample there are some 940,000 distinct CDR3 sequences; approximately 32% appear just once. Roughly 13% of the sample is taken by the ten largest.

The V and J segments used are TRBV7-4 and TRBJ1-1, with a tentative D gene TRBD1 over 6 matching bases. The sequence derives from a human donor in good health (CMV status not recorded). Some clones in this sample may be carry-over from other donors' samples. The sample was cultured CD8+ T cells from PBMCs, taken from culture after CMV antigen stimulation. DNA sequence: TGTGCCAGCAGCTCCCAGAGGGGGTTAGGAACTGAAGCTTTCTTT. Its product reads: CASSSQRGLGTEAFF.